Each of the 17 T cell receptor beta chains below was sequenced from the same sample in a study of blood T cells in healthy people across ages (dated by TCRdb to the mid-2010s). The library came from 5' RACE. TCRdb shows the sequencer as Illumina HiSeq 2500. A second 7 to 11 cycle PCR used a sample-barcoded 5' primer and a J-beta primer mix. Using fastp at Q25 and MiXCR, TCRdb reprocessed the public reads and kept productive beta chains. CDR3 protein sequences are deduplicated, and each keeps its most common genes and DNA. The sample data list over 1,200,000 distinct CDR3 sequences, and around 59% of these were observed just once. The ten top clones hold 6.5% to 8.5% of the sample. Sequencing input: blood. These receptors came from a man between 18 and 29 years old in good health.

The chain is built from TRBV24-1 and TRBJ2-3; a possible D gene is TRBD1 (6 bases). Germline V gene data show CDR1 as KGHDR and CDR2 as SFDVKD. Between the trimmed V and J ends, which lost 4 bases and 4 bases, there was a span of 17 bases. This CDR3 has 16 residues. CDR3 nucleotides: TGTGCCACCAGTGAGGCTAAGGGGACAAAATCAGATACGCAGTATTTT. Residues: CATSEAKGTKSDTQYF.

In this sample, this clonotype turned up once. The chain links TRBV7-2 to TRBJ2-3, with TRBD2 matching over 8 bases. The CDR3 has 16 amino acids. J lost 4 bases, V lost 3 bases, and 9 bases had no gene match. Germline V gives CDR1 SGHTA, CDR2 FQGNSA. The CDR3 bases are TGTGCCAGCAGCTTGGTGACTAGCGTGTTTTCAGATACGCAGTATTTT. Amino acid sequence: CASSLVTSVFSDTQYF.

The chain has TRBV4-1 and TRBJ2-5; 8 bases agree with TRBD1. The germline gives CDR1 MGHRA, CDR2 YSYEKL. V dropped 7 bases and J dropped 2; count of bases not matched to a gene: 3. This CDR3 spans 13 amino acids. CDR3 protein: CASKGTGQETQYF. CDR3 DNA sequence: TGCGCCAGCAAGGGGACAGGACAAGAGACCCAGTACTTC.

The chain links TRBV6-6 to TRBJ2-7; D is perhaps TRBD1 (5 bases). Between the trimmed V and J ends, which lost 0 bases and 3 bases, there was a span of 12 bases. The CDR3 totals 15 residues. Germline-derived CDR1 and CDR2 are MNHNY and SVGAGI (reference sequence). CDR3 DNA: TGTGCCAGCAGTTACTCAGCCGGGCAGGGCTACGAGCAGTACTTC. This gives the protein CASSYSAGQGYEQYF.

The sample holds a few counts of this clonotype. This sequence joins TRBV5-1 and TRBJ1-2, with D unclear. Germline V gene data show CDR1 as SGHRS and CDR2 as YFSETQ. CDR3 length equals 15 residues. Trimming removed 1 base at V and 1 base at J, with 11 bases between. This chain's CDR3 is CASSLKDGYNYGYTF. CDR3 nucleotide sequence: TGCGCCAGCAGCTTGAAGGACGGATATAACTATGGCTACACCTTC.

This clonotype was seen repeatedly, ten times or more. The chain couples TRBV7-2 to TRBJ2-7; no clear D. Deletions cut 4 bases from V and 3 bases from J, with 10 bases between. CDR1 and CDR2 (germline): SGHTA, FQGNSA. This CDR3 comprises 13 residues. The CDR3 nucleotides are TGTGCCAGCAGCTCAGCCCAGGTCTACGAGCAGTACTTC. As protein: CASSSAQVYEQYF. Together with reference TRBV7-2 and TRBJ2-7, the CDR3 gives the full variable domain: GAGVSQSPSNKVTEKGKDVELRCDPISGHTALYWYRQSLGQGLEFLIYFQGNSAPDKSGLPSDRFSAERTGGSVSTLTIQRTQQEDSAVYLCASSSAQVYEQYFGPGTRLTVT.

For this clonotype: The germline gene is not matched at one end of the junction; a read error may be the cause. The chain is built from TRBV4-1 and TRBJ1-5; D is unclear. The CDR3 loop spans 15 amino acids. CDR1 is MGHRA, CDR2 YSYEKL, per germline. The CDR3 protein is CANSQDQGSNQPQHF. The CDR3 DNA sequence: TGCGCCAACAGCCAAGATCAAGGCAGCAATCAGCCCCAGCATTTT.

This clonotype was seen a handful of times. At one end the junction does not follow the germline gene, possibly because of a read error. The chain couples TRBV3-1 to TRBJ1-2; D call uncertain. The CDR3 runs to 13 residues. Germline V gene data show CDR1 as LGHDT and CDR2 as YNNKEL (reference sequence). The CDR3 bases are TGTGCCAGCAGGCAAGGCGGCGACTATGGCTACACCTTC. As protein: CASRQGGDYGYTF.

Worth noting for this clonotype: The germline gene is not matched at one end of the junction; a read error may be the cause. The V and J genes are TRBV7-9 and TRBJ1-3, with 9 bases identical to TRBD1. This CDR3 contains 17 residues. Germline assignment: CDR1 SEHNR and CDR2 FQNEAQ (reference sequence). The CDR3 DNA reads TGTGCCAGCAGCTCCGGACAGGGGACCATCTCTGGTAACACCATATATTTT. As protein: CASSSGQGTISGNTIYF.

This clonotype was counted only a few times. This chain uses TRBV5-5 with TRBJ2-1; tentatively, D is TRBD1 or TRBD2 (5 bases each). The V end was cut by 0 bases, the J end by 10 bases, with 14 bases between. Germline CDR1 reads SGHKS; CDR2 reads YYEKEE (reference sequence). The CDR3 has 14 amino acids. CDR3 nucleotide sequence: TGTGCCAGCAGCTTGGCCAACCGTGGGGGAGAGCAGTTCTTC. Translated: CASSLANRGGEQFF.

The V and J genes are TRBV29-1 and TRBJ2-1; D tentatively fits TRBD1 or TRBD2 (5 bases each). Trimming left V 4 bases short and J 4 bases short, with 20 bases between. Germline V lookup: CDR1 SQVTM, CDR2 ANQGSEA. This CDR3 contains 16 residues. The DNA of the CDR3 is TGCAGCGTTGTGGGCCCGGTGGGGGTGGGGTACAATGAGCAGTTCTTC. Translation: CSVVGPVGVGYNEQFF.

The rearrangement links TRBV12-3 or TRBV12-4 to TRBJ2-7; 9 bases agree with TRBD2. After removal of 3 bases from V and 10 bases from J, the junction contained 10 bases not matched to a gene. This CDR3 comprises 14 residues. The CDR3 loop reads CASSFTSGREAQYF. CDR3 coding DNA: TGTGCCAGCAGTTTTACTAGCGGGCGGGAGGCCCAGTACTTC.

This clonotype appeared a few times. The chain links TRBV7-9 to TRBJ2-5, with D possibly TRBD2 on 5 matching bases. Trimming removed 2 bases at V and 3 bases at J, with 10 bases between. The CDR3 contains 14 residues. From germline, CDR1 is SEHNR and CDR2 FQNEAQ (reference sequence). The CDR3 reads CASSLTVGEETQYF. The CDR3 nucleotides read TGTGCCAGCAGCTTAACGGTCGGGGAAGAGACCCAGTACTTC. Based on the CDR3 plus reference TRBV7-9 and TRBJ2-5, the full variable domain is DTGVSQNPRHKITKRGQNVTFRCDPISEHNRLYWYRQTLGQGPEFLTYFQNEAQLEKSRLLSDRFSAERPKGSFSTLEIQRTEQGDSAMYLCASSLTVGEETQYFGPGTRLLVL.

V usage is TRBV29-1 and J usage is TRBJ2-1; D gene ambiguous. Per the germline V gene, CDR1 is SQVTM and CDR2 is ANQGSEA. The CDR3 has 13 residues. Trimming pared 5 bases from V and 6 bases from J, leaving 14 bases between. CDR3 nucleotides: TGCAGCGTTATTCAAAGGGATGGCAATGAGCAGTTCTTC. This encodes CSVIQRDGNEQFF.

CDR3 residues: CASRPFGQGLYEQYF. The CDR3 nucleotides are TGTGCCAGCAGACCATTTGGACAGGGCTTATACGAGCAGTACTTC. The gene calls are TRBV6-5 and TRBJ2-7; the match to TRBD1 covers 8 bases. The CDR3 has 15 amino acids. Trimming at V came to 6 bases and at J to 4 bases, leaving 11 bases not matched to a gene. The germline V gene has CDR1 MNHEY and CDR2 SVGAGI.

The J gene is TRBJ2-1, the V gene TRBV6-2 or TRBV6-3, with D unresolved. This CDR3 region has 12 residues. V was cut by 5 bases and J by 8 bases, with 10 bases left in between. Looked up from germline, CDR1 is MNHEY and CDR2 is SVGEGT. The CDR3, as DNA: TGTGCCAGCAGTGCTCTAATCTATGAGCAGTTCTTC. This codes for CASSALIYEQFF.

The chain uses TRBV12-3 or TRBV12-4 and TRBJ2-1; possibly TRBD1 or TRBD2 for D (5 bases each). The CDR3 totals 17 residues. V shed 4 bases and J shed 7 bases, with 23 bases lying between them. CDR3 protein: CASSSPPGTSIGNEQFF. CDR3 bases: TGTGCCAGCAGTTCACCCCCCGGGACCTCTATAGGGAATGAGCAGTTCTTC.